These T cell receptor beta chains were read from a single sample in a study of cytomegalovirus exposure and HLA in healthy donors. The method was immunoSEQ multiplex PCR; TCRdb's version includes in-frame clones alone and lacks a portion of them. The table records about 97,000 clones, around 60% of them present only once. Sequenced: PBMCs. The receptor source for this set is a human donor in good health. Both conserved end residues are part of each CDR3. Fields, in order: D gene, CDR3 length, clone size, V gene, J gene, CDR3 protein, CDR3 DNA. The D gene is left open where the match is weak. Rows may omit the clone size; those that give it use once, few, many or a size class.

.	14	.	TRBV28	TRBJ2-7	CASSPTGPAYEQYF	TGTGCCAGCAGTCCAACAGGGCCGGCCTACGAGCAGTACTTC
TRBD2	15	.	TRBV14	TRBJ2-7	CASSQSGGLAGRQYF	TGTGCCAGCAGCCAATCAGGGGGACTAGCGGGACGGCAGTACTTC
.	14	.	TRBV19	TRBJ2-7	CASSLSTRTYEQYF	TGTGCCAGTAGTCTCTCGACTAGAACTTACGAGCAGTACTTC
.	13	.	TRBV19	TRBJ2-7	CASSIPPYYEQYF	TGTGCCAGTAGTATCCCCCCATACTACGAGCAGTACTTC
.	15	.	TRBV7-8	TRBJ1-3	CASSQNPGVGNTIYF	TGTGCCAGCAGCCAAAACCCGGGGGTTGGAAACACCATATATTTT
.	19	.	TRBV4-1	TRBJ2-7	CASSQDGTGGILGRGEQYF	TGCGCCAGCAGCCAAGATGGGACCGGAGGGATTTTAGGAAGAGGCGAGCAGTACTTC
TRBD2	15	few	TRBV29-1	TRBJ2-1	CSVVKAGGPYNEQFF	TGCAGCGTAGTAAAAGCGGGAGGACCCTACAATGAGCAGTTCTTC
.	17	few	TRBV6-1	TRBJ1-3	CASSVRGGPRSGNTIYF	TGTGCCAGCAGTGTGAGGGGGGGTCCACGCTCTGGAAACACCATATATTTT
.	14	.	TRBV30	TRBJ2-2	CAWTFFRGTGKLFF	TGTGCCTGGACATTTTTTCGTGGAACCGGGAAGCTGTTTTTT
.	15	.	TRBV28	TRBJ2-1	CASSLRLVPSNEQFF	TGTGCCAGCAGTTTGAGGCTAGTTCCCTCCAATGAGCAGTTCTTC
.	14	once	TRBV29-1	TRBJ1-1	CSVERGGDGTEAFF	TGCAGCGTTGAAAGGGGGGGGGATGGCACTGAAGCTTTCTTT
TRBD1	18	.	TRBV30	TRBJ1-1	CAWSVHIPMGQGLAEAFF	TGTGCCTGGAGTGTACACATCCCCATGGGACAGGGGTTGGCTGAAGCTTTCTTT
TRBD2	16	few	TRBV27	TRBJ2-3	CASSRAGGPRTDTQYF	TGTGCCAGCAGTCGAGCGGGAGGGCCGCGAACAGATACGCAGTATTTT
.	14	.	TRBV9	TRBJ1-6	CASSVGTAYSPLHF	TGTGCCAGCAGCGTAGGGACAGCGTATTCACCCCTCCACTTT
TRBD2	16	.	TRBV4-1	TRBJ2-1	CASSQDDLAAYNEQFF	TGCGCCAGCAGCCAAGATGACCTAGCGGCCTACAATGAGCAGTTCTTC
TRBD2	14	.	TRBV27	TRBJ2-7	CASSQAGAHYEQYF	TGTGCCAGCAGTCAGGCGGGAGCTCACTACGAGCAGTACTTC
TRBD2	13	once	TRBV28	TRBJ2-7	CASSQGLSYEQYF	TGTGCCAGCAGCCAGGGACTATCCTACGAGCAGTACTTC
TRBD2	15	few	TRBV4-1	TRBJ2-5	CASRAGLAGQETQYF	TGCGCCAGCAGGGCGGGACTAGCGGGCCAAGAGACCCAGTACTTC
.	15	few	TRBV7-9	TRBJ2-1	CASSPRQSSYNEQFF	TGTGCCAGCAGCCCCCGACAGAGCTCCTACAATGAGCAGTTCTTC
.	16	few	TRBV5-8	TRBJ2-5	CASSLDWGHTQETQYF	TGTGCCAGCAGCTTGGATTGGGGACACACACAAGAGACCCAGTACTTC
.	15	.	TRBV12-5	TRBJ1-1	CASGLVGGQRTEAFF	TGTGCTAGTGGTTTGGTAGGAGGACAGAGGACTGAAGCTTTCTTT
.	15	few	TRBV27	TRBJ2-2	CASSLNGGNTGELFF	TGTGCCAGCAGTTTGAACGGGGGGAACACCGGGGAGCTGTTTTTT
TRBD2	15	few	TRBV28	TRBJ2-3	CASALAGVSTDTQYF	TGTGCCAGCGCACTAGCGGGAGTAAGCACAGATACGCAGTATTTT
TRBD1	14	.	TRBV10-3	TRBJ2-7	CAISRDRGRDEQYF	TGTGCCATCAGTCGGGACAGGGGGCGGGACGAGCAGTACTTC
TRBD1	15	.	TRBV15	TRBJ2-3	CATSIWTGGVDTQYF	TGTGCCACCAGCATCTGGACAGGGGGCGTTGATACGCAGTATTTT
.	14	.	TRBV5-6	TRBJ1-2	CASRPKQGSYGYTF	TGTGCCAGCAGACCCAAACAGGGTTCCTATGGCTACACCTTC
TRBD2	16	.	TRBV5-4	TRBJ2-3	CASSYSGLVKGVVWYF	TGTGCCAGCAGCTACTCGGGACTAGTTAAGGGAGTTGTCTGGTATTTT
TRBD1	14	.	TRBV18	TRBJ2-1	CASSPRGQGNEQFF	TGTGCCAGCTCACCGAGGGGACAGGGCAATGAGCAGTTCTTC
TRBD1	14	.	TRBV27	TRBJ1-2	CASSTRQGHYGYTF	TGTGCCAGCAGTACCCGACAGGGACACTATGGCTACACCTTC
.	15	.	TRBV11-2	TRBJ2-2	CASSLWQITTGELFF	TGTGCCAGCAGCTTATGGCAGATAACCACCGGGGAGCTGTTTTTT
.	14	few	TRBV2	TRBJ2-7	CASTAEGSVLEQYF	TGTGCCAGCACCGCGGAGGGGTCCGTTCTTGAGCAGTACTTC
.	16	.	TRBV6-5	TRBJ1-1	CASSYSSGTSNTEAFF	TGTGCCAGCAGTTACTCGAGTGGGACATCTAACACTGAAGCTTTCTTT
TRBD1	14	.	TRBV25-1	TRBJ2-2	CASSATGGTGELFF	TGTGCCAGCAGTGCAACAGGGGGAACCGGGGAGCTGTTTTTT
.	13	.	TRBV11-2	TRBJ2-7	CASRPGVVGEQYF	TGTGCCAGCAGGCCGGGGGTGGTCGGCGAGCAGTACTTC
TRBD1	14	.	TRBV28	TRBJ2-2	CASSRQGSRGELFF	TGTGCCAGCAGCAGACAGGGGAGTCGCGGGGAGCTGTTTTTT
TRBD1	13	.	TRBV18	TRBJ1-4	CASSLGQNEKLFF	TGTGCCAGCTCACTGGGACAGAATGAAAAACTGTTTTTT
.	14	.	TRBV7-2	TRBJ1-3	CASSSGYRGNTIYF	TGTGCCAGCAGCTCAGGGTACAGAGGAAACACCATATATTTT
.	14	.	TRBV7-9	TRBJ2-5	CASSLARGIETQYF	TGTGCCAGCAGCTTAGCACGGGGGATCGAGACCCAGTACTTC
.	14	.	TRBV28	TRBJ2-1	CASLVPGLYNEQFF	TGTGCCAGCCTGGTTCCCGGACTATACAATGAGCAGTTCTTC
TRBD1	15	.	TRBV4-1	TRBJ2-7	CASSQFRDRAYEQYF	TGCGCCAGCAGCCAATTCCGGGACAGGGCCTACGAGCAGTACTTC
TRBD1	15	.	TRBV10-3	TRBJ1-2	CAISEFPTGGGGYTF	TGTGCCATCAGTGAGTTCCCGACAGGGGGCGGAGGCTACACCTTC
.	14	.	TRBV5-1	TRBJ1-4	CASSQVSANEKLFF	TGCGCCAGCAGTCAGGTGTCGGCTAATGAAAAACTGTTTTTT
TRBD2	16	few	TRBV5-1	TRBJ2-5	CASSRNRLAAQETQYF	TGCGCCAGCAGCCGCAACCGACTAGCGGCCCAAGAGACCCAGTACTTC
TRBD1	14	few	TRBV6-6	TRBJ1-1	CASSNRGTDTEAFF	TGTGCCAGCAGTAACAGGGGGACGGACACTGAAGCTTTCTTT
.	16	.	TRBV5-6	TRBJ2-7	CASSARPSSWSSEQYF	TGTGCCAGCAGCGCCCGCCCCTCGAGCTGGAGCTCCGAGCAGTACTTC